Listed below are T cell receptor beta chains from one sample, sequenced in a study of blood T cell repertoires in COVID-19. Clones were read by immunoSEQ multiplex PCR, and TCRdb kept only the in-frame ones, dropping some. The table records roughly 73,000 clones, approximately 80% of them present only once. Sample: peripheral blood. The receptors were gathered from a woman aged 70-85 years with acute or convalescent COVID-19. The CDR3 runs from the conserved cysteine through the conserved F or W. The order of the fields is V gene, J gene, CDR3 protein.

v_call: TRBV7-3
j_call: TRBJ2-1
cdr3_aa: CASSLMRGQTEFF

v_call: TRBV28
j_call: TRBJ2-7
cdr3_aa: CASSPSGGITYEQYF

v_call: TRBV14
j_call: TRBJ1-1
cdr3_aa: CASSQTGGAFF

v_call: TRBV7-6
j_call: TRBJ2-2
cdr3_aa: CASSFSSGGNTGELFF

v_call: TRBV10-2
j_call: TRBJ1-5
cdr3_aa: CASSEHSNQPQHF

v_call: TRBV23-1
j_call: TRBJ2-7
cdr3_aa: CASSQYGTGAKTGWHTRSTGQYF

v_call: TRBV6-6
j_call: TRBJ1-1
cdr3_aa: CASISSPGQGNTEAFF

v_call: TRBV2
j_call: TRBJ1-5
cdr3_aa: CASSNRGSTGPQHF

v_call: TRBV11-2
j_call: TRBJ2-3
cdr3_aa: CASSSVPGMLGTDTQYF

v_call: TRBV29-1
j_call: TRBJ2-2
cdr3_aa: CSTRAGVGTGELFF

v_call: TRBV25-1
j_call: TRBJ2-7
cdr3_aa: CASSDRQGTSYEQYF

v_call: TRBV27
j_call: TRBJ1-4
cdr3_aa: CASSLASRPNEKLFF

v_call: TRBV9
j_call: TRBJ2-1
cdr3_aa: CASSVAGNEQFF

v_call: TRBV5-1
j_call: TRBJ2-7
cdr3_aa: CASSYNTDSIYEQYF

v_call: TRBV19
j_call: TRBJ1-3
cdr3_aa: CASSFVPSSGNTIYF

v_call: TRBV19
j_call: TRBJ2-6
cdr3_aa: CASRAMAGEAGANVLTF

v_call: TRBV28
j_call: TRBJ1-4
cdr3_aa: CASSLCAEGLFF

v_call: TRBV2
j_call: TRBJ2-7
cdr3_aa: CASRGDFSAYEQYF

v_call: TRBV28
j_call: TRBJ1-2
cdr3_aa: CASGEFPPVNYGYTF

v_call: TRBV10-2
j_call: TRBJ2-7
cdr3_aa: CASSATGNSYEQYF

v_call: TRBV28
j_call: TRBJ2-7
cdr3_aa: CASSLWGAGTSSYEQYF

v_call: TRBV6-2/TRBV6-3
j_call: TRBJ1-5
cdr3_aa: CASSFGRGKNNQPQHF

v_call: TRBV18
j_call: TRBJ2-3
cdr3_aa: CASSPLPTDTQYF

v_call: TRBV2
j_call: TRBJ1-1
cdr3_aa: CASSEDRALFF

v_call: TRBV4-1
j_call: TRBJ1-5
cdr3_aa: CASSQEWIELAGRNQPQHF

v_call: TRBV4-1
j_call: TRBJ2-7
cdr3_aa: CASSQSYRESYEQYF

v_call: TRBV11-3
j_call: TRBJ2-2
cdr3_aa: CASSLEASGNTGELFF

v_call: TRBV3-1/TRBV3-2
j_call: TRBJ1-5
cdr3_aa: CASSQFTGNQPQHF

v_call: TRBV11-2
j_call: TRBJ2-3
cdr3_aa: CASSFLSGREYF

v_call: TRBV5-8
j_call: TRBJ1-2
cdr3_aa: CASSFSGARNYGYTF

v_call: TRBV6-5
j_call: TRBJ2-1
cdr3_aa: CASSYGPGGFYNEQFF

v_call: TRBV12-5
j_call: TRBJ2-2
cdr3_aa: CASGPPGTGYTGELFF

v_call: TRBV19
j_call: TRBJ1-3
cdr3_aa: CASSPIARGRTNTIYF

v_call: TRBV12-3/TRBV12-4
j_call: TRBJ1-2
cdr3_aa: CASSLASTGGYTF

v_call: TRBV3-1/TRBV3-2
j_call: TRBJ2-7
cdr3_aa: CASSRGTSGTYEQYF

v_call: TRBV18
j_call: TRBJ2-7
cdr3_aa: CASSFWTDQIEQYF

v_call: TRBV9
j_call: TRBJ1-2
cdr3_aa: CASSVGGQKATF

v_call: TRBV9
j_call: TRBJ1-6
cdr3_aa: CASSSSSAGAPLHF

v_call: TRBV18
j_call: TRBJ2-1
cdr3_aa: CASSHSGGRGSGEQFF

v_call: TRBV7-8
j_call: TRBJ1-6
cdr3_aa: CASSSDRANSPLHF

v_call: TRBV2
j_call: TRBJ2-1
cdr3_aa: CASKGQGANEQFF

v_call: TRBV6-6
j_call: TRBJ1-5
cdr3_aa: CASRGTGAYQPQHF